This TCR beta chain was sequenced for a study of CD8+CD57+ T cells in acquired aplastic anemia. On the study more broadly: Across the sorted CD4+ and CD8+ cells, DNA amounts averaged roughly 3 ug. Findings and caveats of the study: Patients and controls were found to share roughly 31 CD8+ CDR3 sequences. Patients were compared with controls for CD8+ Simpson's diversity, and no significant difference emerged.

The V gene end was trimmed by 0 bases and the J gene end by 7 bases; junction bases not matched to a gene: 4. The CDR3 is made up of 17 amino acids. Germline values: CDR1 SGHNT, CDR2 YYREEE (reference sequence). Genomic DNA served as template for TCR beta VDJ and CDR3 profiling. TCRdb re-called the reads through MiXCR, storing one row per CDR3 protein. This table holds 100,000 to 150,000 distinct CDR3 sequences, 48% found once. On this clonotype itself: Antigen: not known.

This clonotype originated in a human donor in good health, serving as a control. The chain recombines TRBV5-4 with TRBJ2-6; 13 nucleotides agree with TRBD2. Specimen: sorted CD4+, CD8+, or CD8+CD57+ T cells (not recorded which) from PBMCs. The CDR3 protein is CASSLGGTSGVANVLTF. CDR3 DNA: TGTGCCAGCAGCTTGGGGGGGACTAGCGGGGTAGCCAACGTCCTGACTTTC.